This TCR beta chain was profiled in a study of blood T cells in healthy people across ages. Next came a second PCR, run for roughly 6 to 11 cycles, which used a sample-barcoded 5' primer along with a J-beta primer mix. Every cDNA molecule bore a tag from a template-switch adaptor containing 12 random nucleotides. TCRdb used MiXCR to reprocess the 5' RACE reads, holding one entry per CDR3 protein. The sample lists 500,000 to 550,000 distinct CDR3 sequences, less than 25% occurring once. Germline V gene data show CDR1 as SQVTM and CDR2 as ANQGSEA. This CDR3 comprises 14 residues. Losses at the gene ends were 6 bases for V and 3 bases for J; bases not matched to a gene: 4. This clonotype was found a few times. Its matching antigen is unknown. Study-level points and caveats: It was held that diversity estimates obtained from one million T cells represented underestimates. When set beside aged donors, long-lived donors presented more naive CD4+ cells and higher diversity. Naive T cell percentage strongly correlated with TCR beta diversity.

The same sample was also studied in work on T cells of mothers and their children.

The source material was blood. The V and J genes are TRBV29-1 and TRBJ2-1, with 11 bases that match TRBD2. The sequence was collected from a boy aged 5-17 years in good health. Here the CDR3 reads CSVTGTSGYNEQFF. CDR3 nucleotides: TGCAGCGTGACCGGGACTAGCGGCTACAATGAGCAGTTCTTC.